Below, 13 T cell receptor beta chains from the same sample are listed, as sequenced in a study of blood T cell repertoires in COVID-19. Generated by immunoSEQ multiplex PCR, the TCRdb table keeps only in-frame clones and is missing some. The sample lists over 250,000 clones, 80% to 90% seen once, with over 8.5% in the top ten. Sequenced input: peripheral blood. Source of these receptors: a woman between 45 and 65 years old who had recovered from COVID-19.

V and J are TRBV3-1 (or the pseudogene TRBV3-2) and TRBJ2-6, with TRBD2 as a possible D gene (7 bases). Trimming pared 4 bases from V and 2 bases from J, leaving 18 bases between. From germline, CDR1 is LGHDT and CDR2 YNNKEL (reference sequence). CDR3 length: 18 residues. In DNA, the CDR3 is TGTGCCAGCAGCCCCGGGGGGACAATTCTGGCTGGGGCCAACGTCCTGACTTTC. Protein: CASSPGGTILAGANVLTF.

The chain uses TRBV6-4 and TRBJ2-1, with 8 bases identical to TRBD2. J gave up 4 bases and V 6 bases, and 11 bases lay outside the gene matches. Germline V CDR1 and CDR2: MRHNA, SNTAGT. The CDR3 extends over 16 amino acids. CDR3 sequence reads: CASRNTGLGGYNEQFF. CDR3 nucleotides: TGTGCCAGCAGAAACACGGGACTAGGGGGTTACAATGAGCAGTTCTTC.

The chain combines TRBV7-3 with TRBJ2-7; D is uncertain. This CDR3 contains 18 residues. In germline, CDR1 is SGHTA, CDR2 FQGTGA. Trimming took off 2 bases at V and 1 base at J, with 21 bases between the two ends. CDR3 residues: CASSLEAASSHMSYEQYF. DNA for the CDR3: TGTGCCAGCAGCTTAGAGGCGGCGAGCTCTCATATGTCCTACGAGCAGTACTTC.

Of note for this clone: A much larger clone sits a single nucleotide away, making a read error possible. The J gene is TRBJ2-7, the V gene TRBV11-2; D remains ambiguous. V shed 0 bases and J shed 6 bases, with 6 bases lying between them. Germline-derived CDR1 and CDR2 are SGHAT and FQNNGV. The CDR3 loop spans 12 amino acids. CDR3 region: CASSLDLTEQYF. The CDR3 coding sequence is TGTGCCAGCAGCTTAGATCTAACCGAGCAGTACTTC. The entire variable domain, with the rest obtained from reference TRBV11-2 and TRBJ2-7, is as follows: EAGVAQSPRYKIIEKRQSVAFWCNPISGHATLYWYQQILGQGPKLLIQFQNNGVVDDSQLPKDRFSAERLKGVDSTLKIQPAKLEDSAVYLCASSLDLTEQYFGPGTRLTVT.

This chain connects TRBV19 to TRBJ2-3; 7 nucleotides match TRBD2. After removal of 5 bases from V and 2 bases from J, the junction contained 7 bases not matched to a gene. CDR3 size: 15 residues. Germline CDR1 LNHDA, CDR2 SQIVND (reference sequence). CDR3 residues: CASSASSGITDTQYF. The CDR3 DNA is TGTGCCAGTAGTGCATCTAGCGGAATCACAGATACGCAGTATTTT.

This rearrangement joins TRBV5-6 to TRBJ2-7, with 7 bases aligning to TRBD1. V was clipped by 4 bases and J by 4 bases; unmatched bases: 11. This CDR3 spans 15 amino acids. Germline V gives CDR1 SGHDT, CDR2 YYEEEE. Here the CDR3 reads CASSTTGESWYEQYF. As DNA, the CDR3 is TGTGCCAGCAGCACTACAGGGGAATCTTGGTACGAGCAGTACTTC.

CDR3: CASSVGGSPLQYF. Here the CDR3 DNA reads TGTGCCAGTAGTGTTGGCGGTTCCCCTCTTCAGTACTTC. The chain is built from TRBV19 and TRBJ2-5; D not certain. CDR1 LNHDA and CDR2 SQIVND come from the germline V gene (reference sequence). The CDR3 consists of 13 residues. V lost 5 bases to trimming and J lost 11 bases, with 18 bases between them.

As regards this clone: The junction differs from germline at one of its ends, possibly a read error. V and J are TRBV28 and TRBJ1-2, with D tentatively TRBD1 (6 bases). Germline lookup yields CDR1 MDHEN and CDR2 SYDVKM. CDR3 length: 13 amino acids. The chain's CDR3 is CAGSLRGSGGYTF. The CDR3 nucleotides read TGTGCCGGCAGTTTGAGGGGGTCTGGTGGCTACACCTTC.

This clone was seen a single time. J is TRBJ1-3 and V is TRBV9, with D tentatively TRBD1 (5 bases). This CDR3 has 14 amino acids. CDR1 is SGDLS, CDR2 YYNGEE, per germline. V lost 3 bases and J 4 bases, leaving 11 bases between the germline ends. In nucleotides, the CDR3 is TGTGCCAGCAGCGGAGGCAGGGTAGGAAACACCATATATTTT. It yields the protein CASSGGRVGNTIYF.

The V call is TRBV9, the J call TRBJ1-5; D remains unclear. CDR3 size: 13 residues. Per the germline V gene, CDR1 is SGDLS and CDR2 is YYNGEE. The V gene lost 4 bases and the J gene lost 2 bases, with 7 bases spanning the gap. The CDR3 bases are TGTGCCAGCAGCCCCGGGGGCAATCAGCCCCAGCATTTT. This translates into CASSPGGNQPQHF. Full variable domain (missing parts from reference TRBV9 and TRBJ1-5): DSGVTQTPKHLITATGQRVTLRCSPRSGDLSVYWYQQSLDQGLQFLIQYYNGEERAKGNILERFSAQQFPDLHSELNLSSLELGDSALYFCASSPGGNQPQHFGDGTRLSIL.

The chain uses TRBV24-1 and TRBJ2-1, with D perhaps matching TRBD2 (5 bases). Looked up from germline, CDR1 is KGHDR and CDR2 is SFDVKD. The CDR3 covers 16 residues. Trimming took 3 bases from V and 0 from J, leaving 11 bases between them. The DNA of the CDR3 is TGTGCCACCAGTGATGGGCGGGCCAGCTCCTACAATGAGCAGTTCTTC. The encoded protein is CATSDGRASSYNEQFF.

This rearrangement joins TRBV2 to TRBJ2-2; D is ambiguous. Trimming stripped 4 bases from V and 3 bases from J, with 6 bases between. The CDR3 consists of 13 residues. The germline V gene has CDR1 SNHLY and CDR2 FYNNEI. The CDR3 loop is CASSVTHTGELFF. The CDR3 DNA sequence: TGTGCCAGCAGTGTCACACACACCGGGGAGCTGTTTTTT.

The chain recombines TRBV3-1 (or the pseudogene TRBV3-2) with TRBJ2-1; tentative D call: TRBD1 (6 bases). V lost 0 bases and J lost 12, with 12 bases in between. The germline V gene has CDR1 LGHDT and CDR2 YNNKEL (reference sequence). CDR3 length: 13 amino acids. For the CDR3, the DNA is TGTGCCAGCAGCCAAGATCAGGGGCAGGGGCAGTTCTTC. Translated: CASSQDQGQGQFF.